Listed below are T cell receptor beta chains from one sample, sequenced in a study of CD8 T cells in Susac syndrome. TCRdb redid the calling of the immunoSEQ multiplex PCR reads with MiXCR, one entry per CDR3 protein. The sample holds more than 120,000 distinct CDR3 sequences, roughly 94% seen once. Sequencing input: CD4+ T cells from PBMCs. The receptors here all came from a human donor in good health. The CDR3 runs from the conserved cysteine through the conserved F or W. The order of the fields is clone size, J gene, CDR3 length, D gene, V gene, CDR3 DNA, CDR3 protein. The D gene is left open where the match is weak. Some rows mark clone size as missing; the rest say once, few, many or name a class of expanded clone.

clone_size: .; j_call: TRBJ2-3; cdr3_length: 15; d_call: TRBD2; v_call: TRBV5-1; cdr3_nt: TGCGCCAGCAGCCAGACTCTAGCGGGACCAGATACGCAGTATTTT; cdr3_aa: CASSQTLAGPDTQYF
clone_size: .; j_call: TRBJ2-1; cdr3_length: 16; d_call: TRBD2; v_call: TRBV19; cdr3_nt: TGTGCCAGTAGCTCCGGGCGGGGACTAGTAGATAATGAGCAGTTCTTC; cdr3_aa: CASSSGRGLVDNEQFF
clone_size: .; j_call: TRBJ2-5; cdr3_length: 16; d_call: TRBD2; v_call: TRBV18; cdr3_nt: TGTGCCAGCTCACCACCCACCGGGAGGCCAAAAGAGACCCAGTACTTC; cdr3_aa: CASSPPTGRPKETQYF
clone_size: .; j_call: TRBJ2-2; cdr3_length: 16; d_call: .; v_call: TRBV27; cdr3_nt: TGTGCCAGCAGTTTACTGGTCCAGCTGTACACCGGGGAGCTGTTTTTT; cdr3_aa: CASSLLVQLYTGELFF
clone_size: .; j_call: TRBJ2-1; cdr3_length: 17; d_call: .; v_call: TRBV12-3/TRBV12-4; cdr3_nt: TGTGCCAGCAGCCTAGAGACGGGAGTGCAGGGGGAGAATGAGCAGTTCTTC; cdr3_aa: CASSLETGVQGENEQFF
clone_size: .; j_call: TRBJ1-2; cdr3_length: 13; d_call: TRBD1; v_call: TRBV6-5; cdr3_nt: TGTGCCAGCAGTTCGACAGGGGCCTATGGCTACACCTTC; cdr3_aa: CASSSTGAYGYTF
clone_size: .; j_call: TRBJ2-7; cdr3_length: 12; d_call: .; v_call: TRBV20-1; cdr3_nt: TGCAGTGCTCCCCGGACAGACTACGAGCAGTACTTC; cdr3_aa: CSAPRTDYEQYF
clone_size: .; j_call: TRBJ1-1; cdr3_length: 16; d_call: .; v_call: TRBV6-6; cdr3_nt: TGTGCCAGCAGTTACACGATCGGGGGCGCGGGCACTGAAGCTTTCTTT; cdr3_aa: CASSYTIGGAGTEAFF
clone_size: once; j_call: TRBJ2-3; cdr3_length: 18; d_call: .; v_call: TRBV19; cdr3_nt: TGTGCCAGTAGTGGGAGCTCTGAAAGTGGCGGTAGCACAGATACGCAGTATTTT; cdr3_aa: CASSGSSESGGSTDTQYF
clone_size: .; j_call: TRBJ1-4; cdr3_length: 14; d_call: .; v_call: TRBV7-9; cdr3_nt: TGTGCCAGCAGCCCGGCGGGCGCTAATGAAAAACTGTTTTTT; cdr3_aa: CASSPAGANEKLFF
clone_size: .; j_call: TRBJ1-2; cdr3_length: 13; d_call: .; v_call: TRBV20-1; cdr3_nt: TGCAGTGCTAGCCAGGGACCAAACTATGGCTACACCTTC; cdr3_aa: CSASQGPNYGYTF
clone_size: .; j_call: TRBJ1-5; cdr3_length: 12; d_call: TRBD1; v_call: TRBV29-1; cdr3_nt: TGCAGCGCAGGACAGGGTGATCAGCCCCAGCATTTT; cdr3_aa: CSAGQGDQPQHF
clone_size: .; j_call: TRBJ1-1; cdr3_length: 14; d_call: .; v_call: TRBV9; cdr3_nt: TGTGCCAGCAGCGAGACAGTCAGCGGCACTGAAGCTTTCTTT; cdr3_aa: CASSETVSGTEAFF
clone_size: .; j_call: TRBJ2-1; cdr3_length: 18; d_call: TRBD2; v_call: TRBV4-2; cdr3_nt: TGTGCCAGCAGCCAACCCTTACCGGGACTAGCGGGAGGTAATGAGCAGTTCTTC; cdr3_aa: CASSQPLPGLAGGNEQFF
clone_size: .; j_call: TRBJ2-7; cdr3_length: 15; d_call: TRBD1; v_call: TRBV3-1; cdr3_nt: TGTGCCAGCAGCCGAGACGGACAGGGAGCGGTCGAGCAGTACTTC; cdr3_aa: CASSRDGQGAVEQYF
clone_size: .; j_call: TRBJ2-7; cdr3_length: 13; d_call: TRBD1; v_call: TRBV29-1; cdr3_nt: TGCAGCGCACGGACAGGGGGCTTCGACGAGCAGTACTTC; cdr3_aa: CSARTGGFDEQYF
clone_size: .; j_call: TRBJ2-5; cdr3_length: 11; d_call: .; v_call: TRBV12-3/TRBV12-4; cdr3_nt: TGTGCCAGCAGTTTTCGGGAGACCCAGTACTTC; cdr3_aa: CASSFRETQYF
clone_size: .; j_call: TRBJ2-7; cdr3_length: 14; d_call: .; v_call: TRBV20-1; cdr3_nt: TGCAGTGCTAGAGCGCCGGAGTACTCCTACGAGCAGTACTTC; cdr3_aa: CSARAPEYSYEQYF
clone_size: .; j_call: TRBJ2-6; cdr3_length: 17; d_call: .; v_call: TRBV12-3/TRBV12-4; cdr3_nt: TGTGCCAGCAGGTCGGGGGCTCCCCTAGGAGGGGCCAACGTCCTGACTTTC; cdr3_aa: CASRSGAPLGGANVLTF
clone_size: .; j_call: TRBJ1-5; cdr3_length: 13; d_call: .; v_call: TRBV6-1; cdr3_nt: TGTGCCAGCAGTGAACAGGCCAATCAGCCCCAGCATTTT; cdr3_aa: CASSEQANQPQHF
clone_size: .; j_call: TRBJ2-5; cdr3_length: 14; d_call: .; v_call: TRBV4-1; cdr3_nt: TGCGCCAGCAGCCAAGTTCCTGGGTTAGAGACCCAGTACTTC; cdr3_aa: CASSQVPGLETQYF
clone_size: once; j_call: TRBJ2-5; cdr3_length: 17; d_call: .; v_call: TRBV23-1; cdr3_nt: TGCGCCAGCAGTCAATCGCCTCCGGGACACATTCATGAGACCCAGTACTTC; cdr3_aa: CASSQSPPGHIHETQYF
clone_size: .; j_call: TRBJ2-1; cdr3_length: 16; d_call: TRBD2; v_call: TRBV20-1; cdr3_nt: TGCAGTGCAGATGCTAGCGGGATCAGCTCCTACAATGAGCAGTTCTTC; cdr3_aa: CSADASGISSYNEQFF
clone_size: .; j_call: TRBJ2-3; cdr3_length: 12; d_call: .; v_call: TRBV24-1; cdr3_nt: TGTGCCACCAGTGCGAGCACAGATACGCAGTATTTT; cdr3_aa: CATSASTDTQYF
clone_size: .; j_call: TRBJ2-7; cdr3_length: 15; d_call: TRBD2; v_call: TRBV28; cdr3_nt: TGTGCCACTAGACTACCGCTAGCGGGAGTCTACGAGCAGTACTTC; cdr3_aa: CATRLPLAGVYEQYF
clone_size: few; j_call: TRBJ2-7; cdr3_length: 13; d_call: .; v_call: TRBV4-2; cdr3_nt: TGTGCCAGCAGCCAAGATGGACGTTACGAGCAGTACTTC; cdr3_aa: CASSQDGRYEQYF
clone_size: .; j_call: TRBJ1-5; cdr3_length: 16; d_call: .; v_call: TRBV7-2; cdr3_nt: TGTGCCAGCAGCTTAGGGTCTCGGCAGGGCAATCAGCCCCAGCATTTT; cdr3_aa: CASSLGSRQGNQPQHF
clone_size: .; j_call: TRBJ2-5; cdr3_length: 14; d_call: TRBD1; v_call: TRBV12-3/TRBV12-4; cdr3_nt: TGTGCCAGCAGTACCTCAGGGGGCGGGGAGACCCAGTACTTC; cdr3_aa: CASSTSGGGETQYF
clone_size: .; j_call: TRBJ2-2; cdr3_length: 14; d_call: .; v_call: TRBV5-1; cdr3_nt: TGCGCCAGCAGCGTGGACTCCACACTCGGGGAGCTGTTTTTT; cdr3_aa: CASSVDSTLGELFF
clone_size: .; j_call: TRBJ1-5; cdr3_length: 13; d_call: .; v_call: TRBV30; cdr3_nt: TGTGCCTGGAGAGGGGGAAGAGGTCAGCCCCAGCATTTT; cdr3_aa: CAWRGGRGQPQHF
clone_size: .; j_call: TRBJ2-7; cdr3_length: 11; d_call: .; v_call: TRBV3-1; cdr3_nt: TGTGCCAGCAGCCAAGAGACCGAGCAGTACTTC; cdr3_aa: CASSQETEQYF
clone_size: .; j_call: TRBJ2-1; cdr3_length: 16; d_call: TRBD2; v_call: TRBV6-2/TRBV6-3; cdr3_nt: TGTGCCAGCAGTCGCCCCGGGACTAGGGGTTTAGGTGAGCAGTTCTTC; cdr3_aa: CASSRPGTRGLGEQFF
clone_size: .; j_call: TRBJ2-7; cdr3_length: 15; d_call: TRBD1; v_call: TRBV4-1; cdr3_nt: TGCGCCAGCAGCGTATACAGGGGGGTCTCCTACGAGCAGTACTTC; cdr3_aa: CASSVYRGVSYEQYF
clone_size: .; j_call: TRBJ1-2; cdr3_length: 16; d_call: TRBD1; v_call: TRBV6-4; cdr3_nt: TGTGCCAGCAGTGAAACAGGGGATGCTCATCACTATGGCTACACCTTC; cdr3_aa: CASSETGDAHHYGYTF
clone_size: .; j_call: TRBJ2-3; cdr3_length: 14; d_call: .; v_call: TRBV29-1; cdr3_nt: TGCAGCGTTGGAGGGGGGCGCGGCACAGATACGCAGTATTTT; cdr3_aa: CSVGGGRGTDTQYF
clone_size: .; j_call: TRBJ2-1; cdr3_length: 18; d_call: TRBD2; v_call: TRBV12-5; cdr3_nt: TGTGCTAGTGGTTTGGTAATAGCGGGAGGGCCTCTTACCAATGAGCAGTTCTTC; cdr3_aa: CASGLVIAGGPLTNEQFF
clone_size: .; j_call: TRBJ2-3; cdr3_length: 15; d_call: .; v_call: TRBV3-1; cdr3_nt: TGTGCCAGCAGCCACGACCCGACTAGTTCCGATACGCAGTATTTT; cdr3_aa: CASSHDPTSSDTQYF
clone_size: .; j_call: TRBJ2-7; cdr3_length: 15; d_call: TRBD2; v_call: TRBV7-9; cdr3_nt: TGTGCCAGCAGCTTCCCCGGGCTAGCGGGAGGCGAGCAGTACTTC; cdr3_aa: CASSFPGLAGGEQYF
clone_size: .; j_call: TRBJ1-2; cdr3_length: 12; d_call: .; v_call: TRBV29-1; cdr3_nt: TGCAGCGCTGGGGGAGGGGCCTATGGCTACACCTTC; cdr3_aa: CSAGGGAYGYTF
clone_size: .; j_call: TRBJ2-5; cdr3_length: 17; d_call: TRBD1; v_call: TRBV3-1; cdr3_nt: TGTGCCAGCAGCCAAGTTCAGGGGCGACAGGGAATAGAGACCCAGTACTTC; cdr3_aa: CASSQVQGRQGIETQYF
clone_size: few; j_call: TRBJ2-7; cdr3_length: 11; d_call: .; v_call: TRBV25-1; cdr3_nt: TGTGCCAGCAGCCTCAAGGTAGAGCAGTACTTC; cdr3_aa: CASSLKVEQYF
clone_size: .; j_call: TRBJ1-5; cdr3_length: 16; d_call: TRBD1; v_call: TRBV2; cdr3_nt: TGTGCCAGCAGTGATGCGGGACAGGGGGCTGTTCAGCCCCAGCATTTT; cdr3_aa: CASSDAGQGAVQPQHF
clone_size: .; j_call: TRBJ2-5; cdr3_length: 15; d_call: .; v_call: TRBV5-6; cdr3_nt: TGTGCCAGCAGCTTGGAAGGGGGACTGAGGGAGACCCAGTACTTC; cdr3_aa: CASSLEGGLRETQYF
clone_size: few; j_call: TRBJ2-3; cdr3_length: 13; d_call: .; v_call: TRBV7-3; cdr3_nt: TGTGCCAGCAGCCGGCAGGGGACAGATACGCAGTATTTT; cdr3_aa: CASSRQGTDTQYF
clone_size: .; j_call: TRBJ2-1; cdr3_length: 16; d_call: .; v_call: TRBV20-1; cdr3_nt: TGCAGTGCAAGAATATCAGGCCATACTAGAAACAATGAGCAGTTCTTC; cdr3_aa: CSARISGHTRNNEQFF
clone_size: .; j_call: TRBJ1-1; cdr3_length: 17; d_call: .; v_call: TRBV12-3/TRBV12-4; cdr3_nt: TGTGCCAGCAGTTTTGGGGGGGTGTCAGGATTGATTACTGAAGCTTTCTTT; cdr3_aa: CASSFGGVSGLITEAFF
clone_size: .; j_call: TRBJ2-7; cdr3_length: 15; d_call: TRBD1; v_call: TRBV5-1; cdr3_nt: TGCGCCAGCACCTCGGACAGGGCTGGCTCCTACGAGCAGTACTTC; cdr3_aa: CASTSDRAGSYEQYF
clone_size: .; j_call: TRBJ2-1; cdr3_length: 13; d_call: .; v_call: TRBV20-1; cdr3_nt: TGCAGTGCTTGGGCGGGTGGCTACAATGAGCAGTTCTTC; cdr3_aa: CSAWAGGYNEQFF
clone_size: .; j_call: TRBJ1-1; cdr3_length: 12; d_call: TRBD1; v_call: TRBV29-1; cdr3_nt: TGCAGCGCCCGAGGACAGGTTTTTGAAGCTTTCTTT; cdr3_aa: CSARGQVFEAFF